This paragraph covers one TCR beta chain sequence. Donors were grouped by their self-reported clinical history. The data were obtained in a study of blood T cell repertoires in COVID-19. Whole-study context: Samples came from the United States, Italy and Spain, spanning acute and convalescent COVID-19. PBMCs, B-cell-depleted T cells, or T cells provided the cDNA or gDNA that made up the material.

The V end was cut by 7 bases, the J end by 5 bases, with 17 bases between. The CDR3 has 14 amino acids. Per the germline V gene, CDR1 is LNHDA and CDR2 is SQIVND (reference sequence). Assay used: immunoSEQ multiplex PCR; TCRdb lists only in-frame clones, some missing. The sample includes 250,000 or so clones, about 87% of them seen just once. The clonotype was recovered from a woman between 25 and 40 years old with acute COVID-19. The chain carries TRBV19 and TRBJ1-1; perhaps TRBD1 as D (5 bases). Material for sequencing was PBMCs or T cells enriched from blood (not recorded which). CDR3 loop: CASTQPGEGTEAFF. Here the CDR3 DNA reads TGTGCCAGTACCCAGCCGGGGGAGGGGACTGAAGCTTTCTTT.